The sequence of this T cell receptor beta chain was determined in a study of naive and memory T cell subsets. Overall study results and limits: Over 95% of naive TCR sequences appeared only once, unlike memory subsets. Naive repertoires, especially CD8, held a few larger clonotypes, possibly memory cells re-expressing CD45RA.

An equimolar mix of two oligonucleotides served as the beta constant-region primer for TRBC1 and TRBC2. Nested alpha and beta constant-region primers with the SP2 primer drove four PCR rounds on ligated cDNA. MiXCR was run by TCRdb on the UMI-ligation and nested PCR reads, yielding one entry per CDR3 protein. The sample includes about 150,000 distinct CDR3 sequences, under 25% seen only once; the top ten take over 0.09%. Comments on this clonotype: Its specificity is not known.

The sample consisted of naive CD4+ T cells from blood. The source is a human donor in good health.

The CDR3 bases are TGCAGCGTTGTGTTCTGGGGGACTAGTGGAGACGGGGAGCTGTTTTTT. As protein: CSVVFWGTSGDGELFF. The chain is built from TRBV29-1 and TRBJ2-2; 8 bases are a match to TRBD2. V was clipped by 4 bases and J by 7 bases; unmatched bases: 14. This CDR3 is 16 amino acids long. Germline V gene lookup returns CDR1 SQVTM and CDR2 ANQGSEA.